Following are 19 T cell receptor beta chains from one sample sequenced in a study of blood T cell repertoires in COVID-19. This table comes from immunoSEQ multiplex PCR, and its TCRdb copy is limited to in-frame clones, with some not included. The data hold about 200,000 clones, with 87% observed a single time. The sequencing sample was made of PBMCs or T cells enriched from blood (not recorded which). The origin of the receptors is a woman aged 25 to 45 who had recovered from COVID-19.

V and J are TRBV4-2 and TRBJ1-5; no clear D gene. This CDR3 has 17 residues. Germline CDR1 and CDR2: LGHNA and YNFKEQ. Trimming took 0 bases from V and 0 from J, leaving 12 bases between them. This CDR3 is CASSQDYELYSNQPQHF. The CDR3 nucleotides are TGTGCCAGCAGCCAAGATTATGAACTTTATAGCAATCAGCCCCAGCATTTT.

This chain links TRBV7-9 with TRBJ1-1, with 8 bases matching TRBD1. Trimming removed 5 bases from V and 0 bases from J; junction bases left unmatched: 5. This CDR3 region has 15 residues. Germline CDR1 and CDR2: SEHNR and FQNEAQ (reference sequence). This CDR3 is CASSPTGEMNTEAFF. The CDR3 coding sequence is TGTGCCAGCAGCCCGACAGGGGAGATGAACACTGAAGCTTTCTTT.

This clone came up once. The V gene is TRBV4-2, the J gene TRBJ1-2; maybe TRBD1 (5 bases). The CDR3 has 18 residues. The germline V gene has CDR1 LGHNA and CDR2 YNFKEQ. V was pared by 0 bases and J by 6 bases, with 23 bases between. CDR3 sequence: CASSQDLTGAFRLDGYTF. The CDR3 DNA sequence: TGTGCCAGCAGCCAAGATTTAACAGGCGCCTTTCGCCTTGATGGCTACACCTTC.

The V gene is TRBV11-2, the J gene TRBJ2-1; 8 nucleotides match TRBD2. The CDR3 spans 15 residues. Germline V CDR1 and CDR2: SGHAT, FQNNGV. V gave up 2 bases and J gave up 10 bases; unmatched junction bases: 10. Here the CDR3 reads CASSLIGGAPGEQFF. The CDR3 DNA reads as TGTGCCAGCAGCTTAATCGGGGGGGCCCCGGGGGAGCAGTTCTTC.

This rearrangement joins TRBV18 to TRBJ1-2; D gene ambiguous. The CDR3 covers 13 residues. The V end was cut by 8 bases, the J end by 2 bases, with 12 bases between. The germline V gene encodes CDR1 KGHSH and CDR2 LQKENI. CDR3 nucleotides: TGTGCCAGCACTCAAGGCGGGAACTATGGCTACACCTTC. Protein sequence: CASTQGGNYGYTF. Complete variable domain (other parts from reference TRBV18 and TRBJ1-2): NAGVMQNPRHLVRRRGQEARLRCSPMKGHSHVYWYRQLPEEGLKFMVYLQKENIIDESGMPKERFSAEFPKEGPSILRIQQVVRGDSAAYFCASTQGGNYGYTFGSGTRLTVV.

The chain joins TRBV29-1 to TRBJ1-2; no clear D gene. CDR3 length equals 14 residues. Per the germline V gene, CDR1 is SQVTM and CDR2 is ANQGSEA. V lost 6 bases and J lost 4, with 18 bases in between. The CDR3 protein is CSVGSNPGAYGYTF. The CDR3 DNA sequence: TGCAGCGTGGGTTCGAACCCGGGTGCCTATGGCTACACCTTC. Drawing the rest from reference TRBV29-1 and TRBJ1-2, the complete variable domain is SAVISQKPSRDICQRGTSLTIQCQVDSQVTMMFWYRQQPGQSLTLIATANQGSEATYESGFVIDKFPISRPNLTFSTLTVSNMSPEDSSIYLCSVGSNPGAYGYTFGSGTRLTVV.

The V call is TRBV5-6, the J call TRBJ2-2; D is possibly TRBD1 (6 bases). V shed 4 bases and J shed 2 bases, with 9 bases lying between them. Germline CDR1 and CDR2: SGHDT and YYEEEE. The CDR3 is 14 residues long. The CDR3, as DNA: TGTGCCAGCAGCCCGGGACAAAACACCGGGGAGCTGTTTTTT. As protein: CASSPGQNTGELFF.

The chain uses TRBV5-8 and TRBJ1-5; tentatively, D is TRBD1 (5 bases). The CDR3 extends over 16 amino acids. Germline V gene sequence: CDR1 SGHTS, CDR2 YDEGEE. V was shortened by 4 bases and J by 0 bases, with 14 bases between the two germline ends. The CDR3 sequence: CASSGPQGYSNQPQHF. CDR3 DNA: TGTGCCAGCAGCGGGCCCCAGGGATATAGCAATCAGCCCCAGCATTTT. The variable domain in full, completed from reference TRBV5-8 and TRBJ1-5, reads EAGVTQSPTHLIKTRGQQATLRCSPISGHTSVYWYQQALGLGLQFLLWYDEGEERNRGNFPPRFSGRQFPNYSSELNVNALELEDSALYLCASSGPQGYSNQPQHFGDGTRLSIL.

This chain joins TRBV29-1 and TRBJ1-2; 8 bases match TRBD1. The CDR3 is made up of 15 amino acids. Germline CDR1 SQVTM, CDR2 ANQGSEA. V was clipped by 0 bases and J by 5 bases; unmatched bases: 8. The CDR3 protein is CSVEDGNRGEYGYTF. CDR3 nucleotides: TGCAGCGTTGAAGATGGCAACAGGGGGGAGTATGGCTACACCTTC.

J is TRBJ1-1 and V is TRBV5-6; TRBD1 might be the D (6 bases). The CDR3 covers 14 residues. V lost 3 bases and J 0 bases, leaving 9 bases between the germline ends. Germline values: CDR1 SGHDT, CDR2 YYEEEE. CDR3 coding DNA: TGTGCCAGCAGCTACAGGGAACTGAACACTGAAGCTTTCTTT. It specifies CASSYRELNTEAFF.

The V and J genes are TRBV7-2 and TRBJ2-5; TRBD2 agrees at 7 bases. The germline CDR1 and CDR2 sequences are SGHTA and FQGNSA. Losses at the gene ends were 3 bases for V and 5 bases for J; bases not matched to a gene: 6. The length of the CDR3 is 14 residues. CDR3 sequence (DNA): TGTGCCAGCAGCTTTGCGGGAGCAGGGGAGACCCAGTACTTC. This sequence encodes CASSFAGAGETQYF.

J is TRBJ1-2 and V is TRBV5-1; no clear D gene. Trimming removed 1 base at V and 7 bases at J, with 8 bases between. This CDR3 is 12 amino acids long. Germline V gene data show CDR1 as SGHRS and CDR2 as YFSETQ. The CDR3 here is CASSLPNGGYTF. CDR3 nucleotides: TGCGCCAGCAGCTTGCCGAACGGTGGCTACACCTTC.

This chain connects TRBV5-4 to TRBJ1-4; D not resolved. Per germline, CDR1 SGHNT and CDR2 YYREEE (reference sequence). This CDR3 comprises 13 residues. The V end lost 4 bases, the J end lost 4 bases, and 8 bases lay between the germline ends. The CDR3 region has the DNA TGTGCCAGCAGCCTACTTGGTAATGAAAAACTGTTTTTT. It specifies CASSLLGNEKLFF.

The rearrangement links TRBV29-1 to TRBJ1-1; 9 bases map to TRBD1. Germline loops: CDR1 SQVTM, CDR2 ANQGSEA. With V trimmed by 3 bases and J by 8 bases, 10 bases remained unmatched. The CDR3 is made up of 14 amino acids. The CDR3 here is CSVELGQGLSEAFF. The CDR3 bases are TGCAGCGTTGAGTTGGGACAGGGATTGTCCGAAGCTTTCTTT.

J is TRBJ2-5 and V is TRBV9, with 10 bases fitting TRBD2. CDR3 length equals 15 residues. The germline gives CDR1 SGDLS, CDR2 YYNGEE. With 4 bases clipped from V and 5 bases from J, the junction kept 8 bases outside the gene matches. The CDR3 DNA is TGTGCCAGCAGCCCCCAGCGGGAGGGCCCGGAGACCCAGTACTTC. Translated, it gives CASSPQREGPETQYF.

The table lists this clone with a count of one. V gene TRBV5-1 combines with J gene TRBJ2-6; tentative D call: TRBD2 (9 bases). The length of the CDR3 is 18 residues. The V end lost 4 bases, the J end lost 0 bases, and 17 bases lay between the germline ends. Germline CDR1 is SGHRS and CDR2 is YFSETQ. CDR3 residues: CASSLAGQATSGANVLTF. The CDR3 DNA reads TGCGCCAGCAGCCTAGCGGGACAGGCCACCTCTGGGGCCAACGTCCTGACTTTC.

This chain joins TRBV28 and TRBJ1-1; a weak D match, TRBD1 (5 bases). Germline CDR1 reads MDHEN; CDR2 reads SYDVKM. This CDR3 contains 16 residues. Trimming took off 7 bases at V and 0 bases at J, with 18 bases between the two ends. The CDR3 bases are TGTGCCAGCATCGACCCCCTCCGGGGGATGAACACTGAAGCTTTCTTT. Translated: CASIDPLRGMNTEAFF.

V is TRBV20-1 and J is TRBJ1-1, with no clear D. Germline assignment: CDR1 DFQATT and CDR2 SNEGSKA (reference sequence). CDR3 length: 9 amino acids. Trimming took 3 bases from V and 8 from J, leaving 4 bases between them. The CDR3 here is CSASTEAFF. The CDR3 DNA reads TGCAGTGCTAGTACAGAAGCTTTCTTT.

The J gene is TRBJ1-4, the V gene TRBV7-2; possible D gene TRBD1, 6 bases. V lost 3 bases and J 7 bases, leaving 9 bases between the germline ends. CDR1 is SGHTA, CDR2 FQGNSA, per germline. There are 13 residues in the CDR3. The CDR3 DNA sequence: TGTGCCAGCAGCTTTCAGGGGACTGAAAAACTGTTTTTT. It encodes CASSFQGTEKLFF.